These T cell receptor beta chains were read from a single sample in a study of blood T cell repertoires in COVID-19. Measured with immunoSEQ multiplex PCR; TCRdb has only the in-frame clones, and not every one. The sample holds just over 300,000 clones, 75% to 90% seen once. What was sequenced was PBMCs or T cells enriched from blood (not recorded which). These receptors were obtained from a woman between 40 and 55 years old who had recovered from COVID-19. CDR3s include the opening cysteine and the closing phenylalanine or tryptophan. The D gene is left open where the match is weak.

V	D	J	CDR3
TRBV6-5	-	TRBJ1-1	CASRGQLNTEAFF
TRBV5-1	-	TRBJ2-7	CASSRSEGSWEQYF
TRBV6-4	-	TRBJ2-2	CASGLTNTGELFF
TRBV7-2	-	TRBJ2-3	CASSFLPTDTQYF
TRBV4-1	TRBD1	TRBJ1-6	CASSLSAMTGAYNSPLHF
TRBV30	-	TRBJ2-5	CAWDREGETQYF
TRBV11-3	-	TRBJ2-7	CASSLRGTVSYEQYF
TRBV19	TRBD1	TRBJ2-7	CASSPRGDRGTYEQYF
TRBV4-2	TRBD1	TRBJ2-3	CASSDPGTGAGDTQYF
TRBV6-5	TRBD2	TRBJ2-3	CASSASGEGADTQYF
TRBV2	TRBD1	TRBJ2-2	CASGSGQGYTGELFF
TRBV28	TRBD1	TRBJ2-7	CASSRTGTGSTFSYEQYF
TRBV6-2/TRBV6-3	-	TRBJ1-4	CASSYSSATNEKLFF
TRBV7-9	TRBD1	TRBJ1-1	CASSLGARGPAFF
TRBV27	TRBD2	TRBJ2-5	CASSPQGLAGRQETQYF
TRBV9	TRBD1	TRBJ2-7	CASSAGQGGHYEQYF
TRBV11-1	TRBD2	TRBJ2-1	CASSLSALAGYNEQFF
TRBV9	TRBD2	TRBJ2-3	CASSARFSGITDTQYF
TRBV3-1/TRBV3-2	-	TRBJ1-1	CASSQVLGFGNTEAFF
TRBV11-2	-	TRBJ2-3	CASSPPWRGDTQYF
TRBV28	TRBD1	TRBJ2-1	CASSVVQGPSSYNEQFF
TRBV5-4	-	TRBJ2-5	CASSLDGLDGEETQYF
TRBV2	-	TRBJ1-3	CASSQTDPGNTIYF
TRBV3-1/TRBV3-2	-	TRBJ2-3	CASSQDGGWPTDTQYF
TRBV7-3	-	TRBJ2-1	CASSLLTEPPYNEQFF
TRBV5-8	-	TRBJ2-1	CASLRRVAYNEQFF
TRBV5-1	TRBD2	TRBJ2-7	CASSLTSGSYEQYF
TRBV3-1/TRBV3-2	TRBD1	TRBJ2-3	CASSQERQGGIQLFGDTQYF
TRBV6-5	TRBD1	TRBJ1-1	CASYRGVEAFF
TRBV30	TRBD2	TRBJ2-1	CAWSEEVAGGPYNEQFF
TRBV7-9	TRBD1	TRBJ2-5	CASMDRGRAETQYF
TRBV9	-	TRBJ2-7	CASSIQYDNSYEQYF
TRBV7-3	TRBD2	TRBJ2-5	CASPGLVGETQYF
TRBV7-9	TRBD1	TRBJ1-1	CASSLGTGRNTEAFF
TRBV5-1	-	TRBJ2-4	CASSPYGGGLNIQYF
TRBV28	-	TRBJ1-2	CASSLGRGYGYTF
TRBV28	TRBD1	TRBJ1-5	CASSFGHRGLQQPQHF
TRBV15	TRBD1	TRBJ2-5	CATSTAGTGPQETQYF
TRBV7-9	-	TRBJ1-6	CASSNDKTPLHF
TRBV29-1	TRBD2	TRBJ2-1	CSAERGGNEQFF
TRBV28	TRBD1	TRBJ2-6	CAGTGAGANVLTF
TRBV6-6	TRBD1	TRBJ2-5	CASSSGQGLETQYF
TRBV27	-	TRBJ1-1	CASINRMNTEAFF
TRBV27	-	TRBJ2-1	CASTLREPEQFF